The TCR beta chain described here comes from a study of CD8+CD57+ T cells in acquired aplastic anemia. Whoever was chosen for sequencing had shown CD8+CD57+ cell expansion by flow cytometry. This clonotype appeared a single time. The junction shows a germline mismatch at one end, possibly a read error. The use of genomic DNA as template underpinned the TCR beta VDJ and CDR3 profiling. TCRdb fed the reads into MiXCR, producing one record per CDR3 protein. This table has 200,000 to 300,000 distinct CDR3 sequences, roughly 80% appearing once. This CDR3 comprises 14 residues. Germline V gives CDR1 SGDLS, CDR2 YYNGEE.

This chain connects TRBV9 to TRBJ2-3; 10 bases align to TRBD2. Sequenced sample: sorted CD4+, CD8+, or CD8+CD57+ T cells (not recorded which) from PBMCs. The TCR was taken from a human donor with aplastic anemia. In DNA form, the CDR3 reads TGTGCCAGCGGAGGAGCGGGAGGGACAGAGACGCAGTATTTT. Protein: CASGGAGGTETQYF.